This T cell receptor beta chain came from a study of long-term antiretroviral therapy in people with HIV. Researchers report immunoSEQ v3.0 was run at survey level. The table came from immunoSEQ multiplex PCR; TCRdb's copy has only in-frame clones and leaves some out. The profile covers some 13,000 clones, with 83% appearing a single time and 15% to 20% taken by the ten largest. V was pared by 2 bases and J by 6 bases, with 13 bases between. The V gene's germline CDR1 is MNHEY and CDR2 SVGAGI. This CDR3 region has 14 residues. Prior to DNA extraction, the samples held roughly 0.85-10 million cryopreserved PBMC.

The receptor was isolated from a man aged 40-55 years with HIV. Source: unsorted PBMCs, taken 3.4 years after starting antiretroviral therapy. This chain uses TRBV6-5 with TRBJ1-2; TRBD1 is a possible D gene (6 bases). The CDR3 coding sequence is TGTGCCAGCAGTTACACACAGGGAGCAAATGGCTACACCTTC. It specifies CASSYTQGANGYTF.